This record looks at one T cell receptor beta chain sequence and its context. Its antigen is currently unknown. Only in-frame clones appear in the TCRdb table, and some are missing; sequencing was by immunoSEQ multiplex PCR. The table includes about 150,000 clones, 88% detected once. CDR1 is SEHNR, CDR2 FQNEAQ, per germline (reference sequence). The CDR3 extends over 15 amino acids. The V segment lost 7 bases and the J segment 8 bases; nucleotides outside the gene matches: 13. These data come from a study of T cell responses to AZD1222 COVID-19 vaccine. The study, taken as a whole, reports: Donors skewed white British and female; clonal diversity was possibly underestimated. Mapped onto spike, vaccine-associated CD4 TCRs spanned it and were dominant at 160-218 and 743-854.

The material sequenced was peripheral blood, taken on day 0 of AZD1222 vaccination. The genes are TRBV7-9 and TRBJ1-4; 7 bases align to TRBD1. The TCR comes from an adult in good health. This CDR3 is CASTHLTGFREKLFF. The CDR3 coding sequence is TGTGCCAGCACCCACTTGACAGGGTTTAGGGAAAAACTGTTTTTT.